Shown below are 8 T cell receptor beta chains from a single sample sequenced in a study of blood T cell repertoires in COVID-19. Assay: immunoSEQ multiplex PCR; the TCRdb copy retains only in-frame clones and omits some. The table includes around 150,000 clones, over 75% detected once. The sample taken for sequencing was PBMCs or T cells enriched from blood (not recorded which). These receptors were collected from a man aged 50-60 years who had recovered from COVID-19.

The chain is built from TRBV24-1 and TRBJ1-5, with no clear D. V gave up 2 bases and J gave up 5 bases, with 9 bases separating them. Looked up from germline, CDR1 is KGHDR and CDR2 is SFDVKD. The CDR3 contains 14 residues. The chain's CDR3 is CATSDSFGDQPQHF. As DNA, the CDR3 is TGTGCCACCAGTGATTCCTTCGGGGATCAGCCCCAGCATTTT.

CDR3 sequence (DNA): TGTGCCAGCAGCGATACAGGGAATCAGCCCCAGCATTTT. Translation gives CASSDTGNQPQHF. This chain joins TRBV28 and TRBJ1-5, with D perhaps matching TRBD1 (6 bases). V shed 6 bases and J shed 4 bases, with 10 bases lying between them. CDR3 size: 13 residues. The germline V gene has CDR1 MDHEN and CDR2 SYDVKM.

The chain joins TRBV5-1 to TRBJ1-3; D might be TRBD1 (6 bases). CDR3 length: 15 amino acids. V lost 5 bases and J lost 0, with 12 bases in between. Germline CDR1 and CDR2: SGHRS and YFSETQ. The CDR3 is CASRRDMLSGNTIYF. The DNA of the CDR3 is TGCGCCAGCAGGAGGGACATGCTCTCTGGAAACACCATATATTTT.

This sequence joins TRBV12-3 or TRBV12-4 and TRBJ2-5; TRBD1 is a possible D gene (6 bases). V gave up 8 bases and J gave up 4 bases, with 11 bases separating them. The CDR3 consists of 12 residues. The CDR3 nucleotides are TGTGCCAGCTTAGGACAGCTAGAGACCCAGTACTTC. This translates into CASLGQLETQYF.

This chain links TRBV5-1 with TRBJ1-2; D not certain. CDR3 length equals 14 residues. Germline-derived CDR1 and CDR2 are SGHRS and YFSETQ. The germline V and J ends were trimmed by 0 bases and 8 bases, with 14 bases remaining between them. The CDR3 region has the DNA TGCGCCAGCAGCTTGGTTACGGGAATTGGGGGCTACACCTTC. It translates to CASSLVTGIGGYTF.

This clone is a singleton in its sample. The chain employs TRBV7-9 and TRBJ2-5; TRBD2 agrees at 12 bases. Trimming cost V 3 bases and J 0 bases; bases outside gene matches: 11. The CDR3 is 19 residues long. In germline, CDR1 is SEHNR, CDR2 FQNEAQ (reference sequence). As DNA, the CDR3 is TGTGCCAGCAGCTTTCATTTTTCTCCTAGCGGGAGGGACCAAGAGACCCAGTACTTC. Protein product: CASSFHFSPSGRDQETQYF. The full variable domain, in which reference TRBV7-9 and TRBJ2-5 provide the parts outside the CDR3, is DTGVSQNPRHKITKRGQNVTFRCDPISEHNRLYWYRQTLGQGPEFLTYFQNEAQLEKSRLLSDRFSAERPKGSFSTLEIQRTEQGDSAMYLCASSFHFSPSGRDQETQYFGPGTRLLVL.

V and J are TRBV5-4 and TRBJ2-3; 8 bases agree with TRBD1. The CDR3 spans 15 residues. Germline values: CDR1 SGHNT, CDR2 YYREEE (reference sequence). V was clipped by 4 bases and J by 4 bases; unmatched bases: 8. The chain's CDR3 is CASSHTQGAADTQYF. The CDR3 nucleotides read TGTGCCAGCAGCCATACTCAGGGGGCGGCAGATACGCAGTATTTT. The full variable domain, rest sourced from reference TRBV5-4 and TRBJ2-3, is ETGVTQSPTHLIKTRGQQVTLRCSSQSGHNTVSWYQQALGQGPQFIFQYYREEENGRGNFPPRFSGLQFPNYSSELNVNALELDDSALYLCASSHTQGAADTQYFGPGTRLTVL.

Comments on this clone: Within the sample, other DNA sequences also encode this same CDR3. This chain joins TRBV7-9 and TRBJ2-2; D remains ambiguous. CDR1 SEHNR and CDR2 FQNEAQ come from the germline V gene (reference sequence). V lost 1 base and J lost 0, with 6 bases in between. The CDR3 runs 15 residues. The CDR3 bases are TGTGCCAGCAGCTTAGGAGGCGCGAACACCGGGGAGCTGTTTTTT. Protein product: CASSLGGANTGELFF.